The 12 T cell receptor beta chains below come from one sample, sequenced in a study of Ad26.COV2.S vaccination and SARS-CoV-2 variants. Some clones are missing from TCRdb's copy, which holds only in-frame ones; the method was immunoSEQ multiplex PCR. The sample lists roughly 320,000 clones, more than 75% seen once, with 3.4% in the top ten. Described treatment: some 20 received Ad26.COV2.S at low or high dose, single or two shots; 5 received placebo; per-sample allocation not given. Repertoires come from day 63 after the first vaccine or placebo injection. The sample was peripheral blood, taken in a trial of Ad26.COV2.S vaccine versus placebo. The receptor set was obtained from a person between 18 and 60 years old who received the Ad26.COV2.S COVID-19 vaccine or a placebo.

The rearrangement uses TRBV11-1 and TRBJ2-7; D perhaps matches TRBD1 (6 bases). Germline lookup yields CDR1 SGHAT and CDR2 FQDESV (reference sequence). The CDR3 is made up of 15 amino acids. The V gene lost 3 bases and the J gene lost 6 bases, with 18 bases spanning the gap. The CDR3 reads CASSLGDISGSEQYF. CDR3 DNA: TGTGCCAGCAGCTTGGGGGACATTTCAGGATCCGAGCAGTACTTC.

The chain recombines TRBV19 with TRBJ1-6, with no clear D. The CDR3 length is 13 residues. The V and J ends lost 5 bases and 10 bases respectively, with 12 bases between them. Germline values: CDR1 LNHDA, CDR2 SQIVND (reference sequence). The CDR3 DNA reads TGTGCCAGTAGTTCTTCGATAATATCACCCCTCCACTTT. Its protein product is CASSSSIISPLHF.

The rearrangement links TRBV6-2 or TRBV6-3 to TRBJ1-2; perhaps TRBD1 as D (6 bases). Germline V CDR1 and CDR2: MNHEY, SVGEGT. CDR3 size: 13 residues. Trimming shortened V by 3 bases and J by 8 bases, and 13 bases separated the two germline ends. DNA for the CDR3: TGTGCCAGCAGTTATCCCGGGACAAGAGGCTACACCTTC. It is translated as CASSYPGTRGYTF.

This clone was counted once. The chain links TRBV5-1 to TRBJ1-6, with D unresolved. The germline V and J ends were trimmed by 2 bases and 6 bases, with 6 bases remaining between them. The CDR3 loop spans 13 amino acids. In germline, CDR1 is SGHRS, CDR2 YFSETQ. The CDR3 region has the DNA TGCGCCAGCAGCTTCGGTTCTAATTCACCCCTCCACTTT. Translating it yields CASSFGSNSPLHF.

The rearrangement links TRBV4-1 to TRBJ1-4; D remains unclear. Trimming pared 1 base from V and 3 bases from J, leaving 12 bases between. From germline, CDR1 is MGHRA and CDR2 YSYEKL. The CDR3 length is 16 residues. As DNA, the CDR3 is TGCGCCAGCAGCCAAGTCCAGGTTCGTTCTAATGAAAAACTGTTTTTT. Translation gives CASSQVQVRSNEKLFF.

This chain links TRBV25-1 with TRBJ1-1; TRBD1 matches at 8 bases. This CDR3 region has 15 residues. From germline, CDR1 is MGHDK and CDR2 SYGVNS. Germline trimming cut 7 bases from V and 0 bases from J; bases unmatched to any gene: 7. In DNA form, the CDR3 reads TGTGCCAGCAAACAGACAGGGGTGATGAACACTGAAGCTTTCTTT. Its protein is CASKQTGVMNTEAFF.

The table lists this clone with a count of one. The CDR3 nucleotides are TGTGCCAGCAGCCGTAGGGAACACACCGGGGAGCTGTTTTTT. Translated: CASSRREHTGELFF. This chain uses TRBV5-4 with TRBJ2-2, with no clear D. The V end lost 4 bases, the J end lost 3 bases, and 10 bases lay between the germline ends. The germline gives CDR1 SGHNT, CDR2 YYREEE (reference sequence). The CDR3 is made up of 14 amino acids.

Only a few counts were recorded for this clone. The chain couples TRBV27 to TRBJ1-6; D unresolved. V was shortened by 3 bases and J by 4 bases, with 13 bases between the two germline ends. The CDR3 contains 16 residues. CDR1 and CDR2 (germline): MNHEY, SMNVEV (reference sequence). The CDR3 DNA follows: TGTGCCAGCAGTTTTTACACGATGGGATATAATTCACCCCTCCACTTT. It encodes CASSFYTMGYNSPLHF.

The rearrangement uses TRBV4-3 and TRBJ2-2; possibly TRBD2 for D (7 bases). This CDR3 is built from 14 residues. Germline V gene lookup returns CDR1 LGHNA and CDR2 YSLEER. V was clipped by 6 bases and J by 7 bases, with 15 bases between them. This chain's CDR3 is CASRGGAGVGELFF. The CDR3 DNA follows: TGCGCCAGCAGAGGGGGGGCCGGGGTCGGGGAGCTGTTTTTT.

Here the CDR3 reads CASSQGLAGYEQYF. The CDR3 DNA reads TGCGCCAGCAGCCAAGGGCTAGCGGGGTACGAGCAGTACTTC. The V call is TRBV4-3, the J call TRBJ2-7, with 9 bases lining up with TRBD2. Germline values: CDR1 LGHNA, CDR2 YSLEER. Trimming removed 1 base from V and 4 bases from J; junction bases left unmatched: 2. The length of the CDR3 is 14 residues.

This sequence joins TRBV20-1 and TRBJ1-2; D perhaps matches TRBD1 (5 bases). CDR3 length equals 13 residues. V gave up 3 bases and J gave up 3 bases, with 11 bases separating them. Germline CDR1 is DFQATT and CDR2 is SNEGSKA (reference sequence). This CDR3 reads CSASRGDDYGYTF. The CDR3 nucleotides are TGCAGTGCTAGTAGAGGGGACGACTATGGCTACACCTTC.

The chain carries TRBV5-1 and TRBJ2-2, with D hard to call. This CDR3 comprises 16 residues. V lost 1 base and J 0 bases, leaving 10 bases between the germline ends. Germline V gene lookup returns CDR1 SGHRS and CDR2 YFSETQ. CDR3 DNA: TGCGCCAGCAGCTTGTCTTACAGCGCGAACACCGGGGAGCTGTTTTTT. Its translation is CASSLSYSANTGELFF.